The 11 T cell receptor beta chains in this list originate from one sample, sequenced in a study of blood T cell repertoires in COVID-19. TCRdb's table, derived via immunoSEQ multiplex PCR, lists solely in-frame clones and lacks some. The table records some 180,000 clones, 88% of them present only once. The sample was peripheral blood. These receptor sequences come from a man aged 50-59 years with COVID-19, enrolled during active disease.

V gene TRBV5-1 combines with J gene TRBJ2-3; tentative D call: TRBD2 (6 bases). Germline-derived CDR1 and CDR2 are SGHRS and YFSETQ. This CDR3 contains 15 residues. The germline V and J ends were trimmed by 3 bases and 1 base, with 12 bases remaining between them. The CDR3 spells CASSSWERGTDTQYF. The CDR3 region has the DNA TGCGCCAGCAGCTCCTGGGAGCGGGGCACAGATACGCAGTATTTT.

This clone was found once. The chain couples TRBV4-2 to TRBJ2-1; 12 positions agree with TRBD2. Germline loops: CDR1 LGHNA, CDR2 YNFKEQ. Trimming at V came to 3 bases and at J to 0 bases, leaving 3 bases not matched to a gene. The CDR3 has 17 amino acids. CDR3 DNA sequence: TGTGCCAGCAGCCAGACTAGCGGGGGACTCTCCTACAATGAGCAGTTCTTC. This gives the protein CASSQTSGGLSYNEQFF.

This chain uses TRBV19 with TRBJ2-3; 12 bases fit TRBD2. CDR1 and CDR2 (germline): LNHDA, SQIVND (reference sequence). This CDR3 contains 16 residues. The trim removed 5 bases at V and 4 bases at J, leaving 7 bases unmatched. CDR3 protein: CASSAASGGEADTQYF. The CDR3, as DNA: TGTGCCAGTAGTGCCGCTAGCGGGGGGGAGGCAGATACGCAGTATTTT.

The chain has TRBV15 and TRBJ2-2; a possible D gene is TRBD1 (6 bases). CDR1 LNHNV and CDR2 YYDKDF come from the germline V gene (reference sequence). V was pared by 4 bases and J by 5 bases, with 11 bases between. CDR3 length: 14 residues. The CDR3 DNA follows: TGTGCCACCAGCATTAACAGGGAAACCGGGGAGCTGTTTTTT. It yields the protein CATSINRETGELFF.

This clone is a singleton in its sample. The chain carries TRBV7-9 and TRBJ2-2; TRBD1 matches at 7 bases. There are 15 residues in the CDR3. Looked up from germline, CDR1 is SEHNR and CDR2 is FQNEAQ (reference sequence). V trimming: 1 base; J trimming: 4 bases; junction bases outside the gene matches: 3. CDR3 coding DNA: TGTGCCAGCAGCTTAGAAGGGGGCTCCACCGGGGAGCTGTTTTTT. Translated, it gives CASSLEGGSTGELFF.

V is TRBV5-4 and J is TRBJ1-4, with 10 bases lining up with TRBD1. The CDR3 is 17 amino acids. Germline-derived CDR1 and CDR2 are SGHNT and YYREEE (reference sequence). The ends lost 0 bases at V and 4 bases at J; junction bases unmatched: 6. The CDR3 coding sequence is TGTGCCAGCAGCTTGGCGGCGGGGACAGGGGATAATGAAAAACTGTTTTTT. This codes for CASSLAAGTGDNEKLFF.

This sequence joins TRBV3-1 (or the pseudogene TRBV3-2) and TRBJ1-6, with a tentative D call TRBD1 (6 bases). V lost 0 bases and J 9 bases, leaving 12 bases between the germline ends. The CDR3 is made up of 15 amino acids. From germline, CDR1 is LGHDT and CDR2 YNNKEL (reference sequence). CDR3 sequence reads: CASSQDRGGGSPLHF. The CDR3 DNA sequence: TGTGCCAGCAGCCAAGATCGGGGGGGCGGTTCACCCCTCCACTTT.

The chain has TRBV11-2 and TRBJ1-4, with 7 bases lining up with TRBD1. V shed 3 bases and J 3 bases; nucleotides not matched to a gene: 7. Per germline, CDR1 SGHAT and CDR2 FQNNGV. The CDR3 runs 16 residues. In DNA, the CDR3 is TGTGCCAGCAGCTTGCAAAGGGGGCTAGCTAATGAAAAACTGTTTTTT. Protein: CASSLQRGLANEKLFF.

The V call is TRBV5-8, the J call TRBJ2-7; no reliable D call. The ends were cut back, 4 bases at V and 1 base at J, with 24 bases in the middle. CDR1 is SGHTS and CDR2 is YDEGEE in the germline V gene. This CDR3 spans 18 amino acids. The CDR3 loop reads CASSARSPAKGPSYEQYF. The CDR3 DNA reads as TGTGCCAGCAGCGCGCGGTCCCCAGCGAAAGGTCCATCCTACGAGCAGTACTTC.

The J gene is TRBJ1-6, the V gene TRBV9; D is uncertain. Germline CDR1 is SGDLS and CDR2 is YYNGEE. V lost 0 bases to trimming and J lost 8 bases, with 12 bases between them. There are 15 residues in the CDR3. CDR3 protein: CASSVVGSKDSPLHF. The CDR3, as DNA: TGTGCCAGCAGCGTAGTCGGGAGCAAAGATTCACCCCTCCACTTT.

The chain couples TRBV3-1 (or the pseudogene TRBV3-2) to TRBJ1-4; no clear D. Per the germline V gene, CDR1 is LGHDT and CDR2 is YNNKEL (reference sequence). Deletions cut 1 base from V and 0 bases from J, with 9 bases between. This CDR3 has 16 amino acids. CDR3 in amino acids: CASSQGTAATNEKLFF. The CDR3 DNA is TGTGCCAGCAGCCAAGGAACAGCTGCAACTAATGAAAAACTGTTTTTT.